The next 21 T cell receptor beta chains were all read from a single sample in a study of blood T cell repertoires in COVID-19. Profiling relied on immunoSEQ multiplex PCR, and the TCRdb table lists in-frame clones only, not all of them. The sample has some 100,000 clones, almost 95% seen once. Source material: peripheral blood. The receptors were sampled from a man in his fifties with active COVID-19.

Written as DNA, the CDR3 is TGTGCCAGCAGTTCGCCCCTAGGACACGGCTACGAGCAGTACTTC. Translated: CASSSPLGHGYEQYF. The chain combines TRBV28 with TRBJ2-7, with a tentative D call TRBD1 (5 bases). Germline CDR1 MDHEN, CDR2 SYDVKM. The V end was cut by 4 bases, the J end by 3 bases, with 16 bases between. The CDR3 sequence is 15 residues long.

The V and J genes are TRBV5-5 and TRBJ1-3; TRBD1 agrees at 11 bases. Germline V gene lookup returns CDR1 SGHKS and CDR2 YYEKEE (reference sequence). The CDR3 runs to 16 residues. Trimming cost V 3 bases and J 1 base; bases outside gene matches: 3. CDR3 coding DNA: TGTGCCAGCAGCTCGGGACAGGGGGGATCTGGAAACACCATATATTTT. Protein: CASSSGQGGSGNTIYF.

The J gene is TRBJ1-1, the V gene TRBV18, with 10 positions matching TRBD1. The germline CDR1 and CDR2 sequences are KGHSH and LQKENI. This CDR3 contains 16 residues. J was trimmed by 0 bases and V by 4 bases; bases with no gene match: 5. The CDR3 region is CASSLRTGGLNTEAFF. The DNA of the CDR3 is TGTGCCAGCTCACTAAGGACAGGGGGACTGAACACTGAAGCTTTCTTT. The variable domain in full, completed from reference TRBV18 and TRBJ1-1, reads NAGVMQNPRHLVRRRGQEARLRCSPMKGHSHVYWYRQLPEEGLKFMVYLQKENIIDESGMPKERFSAEFPKEGPSILRIQQVVRGDSAAYFCASSLRTGGLNTEAFFGQGTRLTVV.

The chain is built from TRBV19 and TRBJ2-4; possibly TRBD2 for D (6 bases). The CDR3 is made up of 17 amino acids. V was shortened by 1 base and J by 7 bases, with 20 bases between the two germline ends. Germline V CDR1 and CDR2: LNHDA, SQIVND (reference sequence). This chain's CDR3 is CASSIAASYPGGNIQYF. The CDR3 DNA reads TGTGCCAGTAGTATAGCTGCGTCGTACCCCGGAGGGAACATTCAGTACTTC.

This sequence joins TRBV11-2 and TRBJ1-1, with TRBD1 matching 7 bases. The J segment lost 2 bases and the V segment lost 3 bases, leaving 6 bases of the junction unmatched. The CDR3 runs to 15 residues. Germline loops: CDR1 SGHAT, CDR2 FQNNGV. CDR3 DNA: TGTGCCAGCAGCTTCATTCGACAGGGTAACACTGAAGCTTTCTTT. This sequence encodes CASSFIRQGNTEAFF.

The chain employs TRBV19 and TRBJ2-1; TRBD2 agrees at 13 bases. Unmatched junction bases numbered 6, after V lost 7 bases and J lost 6 bases. Germline CDR1 LNHDA, CDR2 SQIVND (reference sequence). CDR3 length equals 15 residues. In DNA, the CDR3 is TGTGCCAGTAACAACCGACTAGCGGGGGGCAATGAGCAGTTCTTC. Its protein product is CASNNRLAGGNEQFF.

The rearrangement links TRBV19 to TRBJ1-5; 7 bases match TRBD1. The V and J ends lost 1 base and 4 bases, in that order; junction bases with no gene match: 4. CDR1 is LNHDA and CDR2 is SQIVND in the germline V gene (reference sequence). The CDR3 runs to 15 residues. The CDR3 nucleotides read TGTGCCAGTAGTATAGGTGGGACAGAAAATCAGCCCCAGCATTTT. Protein sequence: CASSIGGTENQPQHF.

The chain uses TRBV5-8 and TRBJ2-7; 7 bases are a match to TRBD1. Germline CDR1 SGHTS, CDR2 YDEGEE. V shed 4 bases and J 3 bases; nucleotides not matched to a gene: 13. The CDR3 is 16 amino acids. Here the CDR3 reads CASSPRAVTGSYEQYF. The DNA for the CDR3 is TGTGCCAGCAGCCCGAGGGCCGTGACAGGGAGCTACGAGCAGTACTTC.

This rearrangement joins TRBV5-6 to TRBJ1-1; D is unclear. Trimming took off 5 bases at V and 4 bases at J, with 9 bases between the two ends. CDR3 length equals 12 residues. From germline, CDR1 is SGHDT and CDR2 YYEEEE. This chain's CDR3 is CASSRDLTEAFF. The CDR3 DNA reads TGTGCCAGCAGTCGGGATCTCACTGAAGCTTTCTTT. Full variable domain (rest looked up from reference TRBV5-6 and TRBJ1-1): DAGVTQSPTHLIKTRGQQVTLRCSPKSGHDTVSWYQQALGQGPQFIFQYYEEEERQRGNFPDRFSGHQFPNYSSELNVNALLLGDSALYLCASSRDLTEAFFGQGTRLTVV.

J is TRBJ1-1 and V is TRBV2; 8 bases fit TRBD1. Germline V gives CDR1 SNHLY, CDR2 FYNNEI. CDR3 length equals 13 residues. V lost 6 bases and J lost 5; bases outside the gene matches: 5. Here the CDR3 reads CASRPTGATEAFF. CDR3 nucleotides: TGTGCCAGCAGACCGACAGGGGCGACTGAAGCTTTCTTT. The complete variable domain, with remaining parts taken from reference TRBV2 and TRBJ1-1, reads EPEVTQTPSHQVTQMGQEVILRCVPISNHLYFYWYRQILGQKVEFLVSFYNNEISEKSEIFDDQFSVERPDGSNFTLKIRSTKLEDSAMYFCASRPTGATEAFFGQGTRLTVV.

The J gene is TRBJ1-1, the V gene TRBV6-6; D is possibly TRBD1 (6 bases). V lost 6 bases, J lost 0 bases, and 14 bases lay in between. The CDR3 length is 15 residues. Germline V gene data show CDR1 as MNHNY and CDR2 as SVGAGI (reference sequence). CDR3 sequence: CASSPRDNVNTEAFF. CDR3 nucleotides: TGTGCCAGCAGCCCACGGGACAACGTGAACACTGAAGCTTTCTTT.

This clone was observed once. This chain links TRBV15 with TRBJ2-1, with D perhaps matching TRBD2 (5 bases). The CDR3 contains 18 residues. CDR1 and CDR2 (germline): LNHNV, YYDKDF (reference sequence). The V gene lost 1 base and the J gene lost 0 bases, with 16 bases spanning the gap. The CDR3 region has the DNA TGTGCCACCAGCAGAGCTGCGAGTAAGCGGAGCTCCTACAATGAGCAGTTCTTC. Its protein product is CATSRAASKRSSYNEQFF.

The chain uses TRBV25-1 and TRBJ1-1; 11 positions match TRBD1. The V and J ends lost 1 base and 4 bases, in that order; junction bases with no gene match: 2. Germline-derived CDR1 and CDR2 are MGHDK and SYGVNS. The CDR3 spans 15 residues. The CDR3 coding sequence is TGTGCCAGCAGTGAATCGGGGACAGGGGGCACTGAAGCTTTCTTT. Translated, it gives CASSESGTGGTEAFF.

The gene calls are TRBV3-1 (or the pseudogene TRBV3-2) and TRBJ2-3; 7 positions agree with TRBD2. Germline CDR1 reads LGHDT; CDR2 reads YNNKEL (reference sequence). V lost 4 bases, J lost 6 bases, and 13 bases stayed unmatched. The CDR3 runs 16 residues. The CDR3 sequence: CASSRLSGRETDTQYF. For the CDR3, the DNA is TGTGCCAGCAGCCGGTTATCGGGGCGGGAGACGGATACGCAGTATTTT.

V gene TRBV2 combines with J gene TRBJ1-5; D not certain. Per the germline V gene, CDR1 is SNHLY and CDR2 is FYNNEI. The CDR3 runs 15 residues. Trimming pared 3 bases from V and 2 bases from J, leaving 11 bases between. This CDR3 reads CASSDRGSGNQPQHF. The CDR3 coding sequence is TGTGCCAGCAGTGATCGGGGATCGGGCAATCAGCCCCAGCATTTT.

In DNA form, the CDR3 reads TGTGCCAGCAGTCCCCTTCTTGCCGGGACACTTTACGAGCAGTACTTC. The encoded protein is CASSPLLAGTLYEQYF. The V call is TRBV6-6, the J call TRBJ2-7; D possibly corresponds to TRBD1 (6 bases). Germline CDR1 reads MNHNY; CDR2 reads SVGAGI (reference sequence). The CDR3 sequence is 16 residues long. The ends were cut back, 5 bases at V and 4 bases at J, with 21 bases in the middle.

This chain uses TRBV30 with TRBJ1-6; TRBD1 might be the D (6 bases). This CDR3 spans 14 amino acids. From germline, CDR1 is GTSNPN and CDR2 SVGIG (reference sequence). The V end lost 1 base, the J end lost 7 bases, and 11 bases lay between the germline ends. CDR3 in DNA: TGTGCCTGGAGTGGAGGGGGTGACAATTCACCCCTCCACTTT. It codes for CAWSGGGDNSPLHF. The complete variable domain, with remaining parts taken from reference TRBV30 and TRBJ1-6, reads SQTIHQWPATLVQPVGSPLSLECTVEGTSNPNLYWYRQAAGRGLQLLFYSVGIGQISSEVPQNLSASRPQDRQFILSSKKLLLSDSGFYLCAWSGGGDNSPLHFGNGTRLTVT.

This sequence joins TRBV19 and TRBJ1-2; TRBD1 agrees at 8 bases. The CDR3 contains 18 residues. V lost 4 bases and J lost 1; bases outside the gene matches: 14. Germline CDR1 LNHDA, CDR2 SQIVND (reference sequence). The CDR3 bases are TGTGCCAGTAGTACCCAGGGGGCGTTTATTGGATATAACTATGGCTACACCTTC. Translated: CASSTQGAFIGYNYGYTF.

J is TRBJ2-1 and V is TRBV11-3; D is unclear. The CDR3 is made up of 14 amino acids. Germline V CDR1 and CDR2: SGHNT, YENEEA. The V end was cut by 1 base, the J end by 5 bases, with 9 bases between. The CDR3 loop is CASSLGHSNNEQFF. The CDR3 coding sequence is TGTGCCAGCAGCTTAGGTCACTCAAACAATGAGCAGTTCTTC.

The J gene is TRBJ2-1, the V gene TRBV11-2; 8 nucleotides match TRBD1. V was pared by 5 bases and J by 8 bases, with 8 bases of the junction left unmatched. The germline V gene encodes CDR1 SGHAT and CDR2 FQNNGV. The CDR3 is made up of 14 amino acids. The chain's CDR3 is CASSPYTGGDEQFF. The CDR3, as DNA: TGTGCCAGCAGCCCTTATACAGGGGGTGATGAGCAGTTCTTC.

J is TRBJ2-1 and V is TRBV28, with 9 bases that match TRBD2. Unmatched junction bases numbered 17, after V lost 5 bases and J lost 15 bases. CDR1 and CDR2 from the germline V gene are MDHEN and SYDVKM. The CDR3 runs to 15 residues. Written as DNA, the CDR3 is TGTGCCAGCAGTCCCTACAGGACTAGCGCCCAGGGGCGGTTCTTC. This encodes CASSPYRTSAQGRFF.